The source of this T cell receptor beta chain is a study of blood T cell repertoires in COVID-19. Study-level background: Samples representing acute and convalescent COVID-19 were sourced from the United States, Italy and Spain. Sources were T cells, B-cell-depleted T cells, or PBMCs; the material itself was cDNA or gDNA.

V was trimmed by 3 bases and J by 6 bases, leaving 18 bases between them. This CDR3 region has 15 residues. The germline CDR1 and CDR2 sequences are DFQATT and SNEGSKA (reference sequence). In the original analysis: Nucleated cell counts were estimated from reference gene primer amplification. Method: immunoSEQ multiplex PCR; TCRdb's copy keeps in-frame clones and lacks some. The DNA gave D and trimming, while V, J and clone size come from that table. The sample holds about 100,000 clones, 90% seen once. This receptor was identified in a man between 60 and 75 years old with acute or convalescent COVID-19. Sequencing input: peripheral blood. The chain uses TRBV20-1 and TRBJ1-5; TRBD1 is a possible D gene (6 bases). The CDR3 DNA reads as TGCAGTGCTAGTTCGGGTGCGGGGGCGGGTCAGCCCCAGCATTTT. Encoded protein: CSASSGAGAGQPQHF.